Listed here is a single TCR beta chain. The data were taken from a study of shared clonotypes between healthy human individuals. This CDR3 has 17 amino acids. From germline, CDR1 is LGHNA and CDR2 YNFKEQ. V shed 2 bases and J shed 3 bases, with 16 bases lying between them. This table comes from immunoSEQ multiplex PCR, and its TCRdb copy is limited to in-frame clones, with some not included. The sample contains fewer than 850,000 clones, roughly 91% of which appear only once. The V and J genes are TRBV4-2 and TRBJ2-2; tentatively, D is TRBD1 or TRBD2 (6 bases each). This clonotype was obtained from a man younger than 30 in good health. Some clones in this sample may be carry-over from other donors' samples. The specimen was memory CD8+ T cells from PBMCs. Subset meaning: CD45RO+ cells pooled with CCR7-negative TemRA cells. The DNA for the CDR3 is TGTGCCAGCAGCCAAACTCGTTACAGGGAGGACACCGGGGAGCTGTTTTTT. The encoded protein is CASSQTRYREDTGELFF.